The 8 T cell receptor beta chains below come from one sample, sequenced in a study of response to subunit inactivated influenza vaccine. TCRdb called the RT-PCR reads again in MiXCR, with one record for every CDR3 protein. The repertoire holds 540,000 or so distinct CDR3 sequences, approximately 12% seen once, with 13% in the top ten. The sample here was PBMCs from blood, taken about 40 days after vaccination. Receptor source: a man aged 45-60 years who received an inactivated influenza vaccine.

This clonotype was seen only a few times. The CDR3 nucleotides are TGTGCCAGCAGCCATATAAGGACTAGCGGGGCGAACACCGGGGAGCTGTTTTTT. Protein: CASSHIRTSGANTGELFF. This chain uses TRBV4-2 with TRBJ2-2, with 12 bases lining up with TRBD2. In germline, CDR1 is LGHNA, CDR2 YNFKEQ. V lost 3 bases to trimming and J lost 0 bases; unmatched junction nucleotides: 5. The CDR3 loop spans 18 amino acids.

There are a few counts of this clonotype. This sequence joins TRBV4-2 and TRBJ2-5; D is unclear. The CDR3 spans 14 residues. Trimming took off 3 bases at V and 1 base at J, with 9 bases between the two ends. Germline lookup yields CDR1 LGHNA and CDR2 YNFKEQ. As DNA, the CDR3 is TGTGCCAGCAGCCACGGAGACCCCCAAGAGACCCAGTACTTC. Translating gives CASSHGDPQETQYF.

This chain uses TRBV4-1 with TRBJ2-2; 7 bases agree with TRBD2. Germline CDR1 is MGHRA and CDR2 is YSYEKL. The CDR3 has 18 amino acids. Unmatched junction bases numbered 14, after V lost 0 bases and J lost 7 bases. The CDR3 sequence: CASSQDGLSSGAIGELFF. CDR3 in DNA: TGCGCCAGCAGCCAAGATGGTTTATCCAGCGGGGCGATCGGGGAGCTGTTTTTT.

CDR3 in amino acids: CASSPLRTGGNGYTF. CDR3 in DNA: TGTGCCAGCAGCCCACTACGGACAGGGGGGAACGGCTACACCTTC. The V gene is TRBV3-1, the J gene TRBJ1-2; 10 bases match TRBD1. This CDR3 is 15 amino acids long. The germline V gene has CDR1 LGHDT and CDR2 YNNKEL (reference sequence). With V trimmed by 4 bases and J by 8 bases, 10 bases remained unmatched.

V usage is TRBV10-3 and J usage is TRBJ2-1, with 7 bases lining up with TRBD1. CDR1 is ENHRY, CDR2 SYGVKD, per germline. CDR3 length equals 13 residues. The ends lost 10 bases at V and 4 bases at J; junction bases unmatched: 7. The DNA of the CDR3 is TGTGCCAACAACCGGGACAGTTACAATGAGCAGTTCTTC. Its translation: CANNRDSYNEQFF.

This clonotype was picked up a small number of times. The rearrangement links TRBV20-1 to TRBJ1-2; D is perhaps TRBD1 (6 bases). This CDR3 has 15 residues. Trimming removed 3 bases at V and 4 bases at J, with 18 bases between. Germline lookup yields CDR1 DFQATT and CDR2 SNEGSKA (reference sequence). In DNA, the CDR3 is TGCAGTGCTAGCGATACAGGGCGGGCCTCCTATGGCTACACCTTC. Encoded protein: CSASDTGRASYGYTF.

This clonotype occurred a few times. The V gene is TRBV20-1, the J gene TRBJ2-1; 13 positions agree with TRBD2. The CDR3 consists of 14 residues. The V gene's germline CDR1 is DFQATT and CDR2 SNEGSKA (reference sequence). With 4 bases clipped from V and 6 bases from J, the junction kept 3 bases outside the gene matches. CDR3 bases: TGCAGTGCTATCGGGACTAGCGGGATCAATGAGCAGTTCTTC. It specifies CSAIGTSGINEQFF.

This clonotype was detected many times. J is TRBJ1-4 and V is TRBV29-1, with 7 bases identical to TRBD1. Germline V CDR1 and CDR2: SQVTM, ANQGSEA. This CDR3 comprises 14 residues. After removal of 6 bases from V and 5 bases from J, the junction contained 9 bases not matched to a gene. The CDR3 DNA sequence: TGCAGCGTCGAGGGGGCGCCAGGGAATGAAAAACTGTTTTTT. Protein sequence: CSVEGAPGNEKLFF.